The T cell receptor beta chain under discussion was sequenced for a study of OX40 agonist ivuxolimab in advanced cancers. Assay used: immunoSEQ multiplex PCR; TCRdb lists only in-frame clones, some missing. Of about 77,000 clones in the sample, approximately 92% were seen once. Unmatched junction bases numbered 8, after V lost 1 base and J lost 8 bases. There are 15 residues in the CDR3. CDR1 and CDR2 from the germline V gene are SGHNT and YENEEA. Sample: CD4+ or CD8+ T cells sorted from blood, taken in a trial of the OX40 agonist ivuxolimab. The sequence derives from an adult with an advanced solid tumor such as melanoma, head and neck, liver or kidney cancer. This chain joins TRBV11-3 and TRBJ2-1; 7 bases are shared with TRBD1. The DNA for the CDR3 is TGTGCCAGCAGCTTAGGGGGCCTGACAGGGCATGAGCAGTTCTTC. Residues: CASSLGGLTGHEQFF.